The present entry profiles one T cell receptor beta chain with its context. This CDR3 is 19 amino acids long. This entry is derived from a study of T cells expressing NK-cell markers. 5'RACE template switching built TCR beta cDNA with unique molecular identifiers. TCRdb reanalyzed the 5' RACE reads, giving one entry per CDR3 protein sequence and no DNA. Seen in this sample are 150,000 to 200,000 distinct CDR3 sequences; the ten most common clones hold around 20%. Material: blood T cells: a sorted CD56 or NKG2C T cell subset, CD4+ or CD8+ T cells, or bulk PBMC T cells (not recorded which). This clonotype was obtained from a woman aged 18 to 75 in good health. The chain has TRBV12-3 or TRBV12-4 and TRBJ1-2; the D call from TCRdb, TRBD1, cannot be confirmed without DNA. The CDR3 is CASSLGFFLYDRDIYGYTF.